This entry lists 30 T cell receptor beta chains sequenced from one sample in a study of blood T cell repertoires in COVID-19. The table came from immunoSEQ multiplex PCR; TCRdb's copy has only in-frame clones and leaves some out. The sample contains 200,000 to 300,000 clones, approximately 90% of which appear only once. Sequencing was done on a sample of peripheral blood. These receptors originate from a woman in her thirties or forties who had recovered from COVID-19.

The chain uses TRBV25-1 and TRBJ1-6; 11 positions match TRBD1. V was pared by 5 bases and J by 9 bases, with 3 bases of the junction left unmatched. The CDR3 is 14 residues long. Per germline, CDR1 MGHDK and CDR2 SYGVNS. The DNA for the CDR3 is TGTGCCAGCAGTCCCGGGACAGGGGGTTCACCCCTCCACTTT. Protein sequence: CASSPGTGGSPLHF. The full variable domain, completed using reference TRBV25-1 and TRBJ1-6, is EADIYQTPRYLVIGTGKKITLECSQTMGHDKMYWYQQDPGMELHLIHYSYGVNSTEKGDLSSESTVSRIRTEHFPLTLESARPSHTSQYLCASSPGTGGSPLHFGNGTRLTVT.

The chain has TRBV19 and TRBJ2-7, with D unresolved. In germline, CDR1 is LNHDA, CDR2 SQIVND (reference sequence). The CDR3 runs to 13 residues. V was clipped by 4 bases and J by 2 bases, with 9 bases between them. The DNA of the CDR3 is TGTGCCAGTAGTACGCTTGGCCCCTACGAGCAGTACTTC. Its protein is CASSTLGPYEQYF.

This clone has a single count. The J gene is TRBJ1-4, the V gene TRBV7-8; D is perhaps TRBD1 (6 bases). With 5 bases removed from V and 8 bases from J, the gap between germline ends came to 21 bases. The CDR3 runs 16 residues. CDR1 is SGHVS and CDR2 is FQNEAQ in the germline V gene. CDR3 amino acids: CASSPTPGHPREKLFF. The CDR3 DNA follows: TGTGCCAGCAGCCCCACCCCGGGACACCCAAGAGAAAAACTGTTTTTT.

This clone was seen a handful of times. J is TRBJ1-3 and V is TRBV6-1, with a possible D match to TRBD1 (5 bases). The CDR3 covers 17 residues. V was pared by 0 bases and J by 0 bases, with 12 bases between. Germline V gene sequence: CDR1 MNHNS, CDR2 SASEGT. The CDR3 spells CASSEAHGGSSGNTIYF. CDR3 DNA: TGTGCCAGCAGTGAAGCGCACGGGGGTAGCTCTGGAAACACCATATATTTT.

V gene TRBV27 combines with J gene TRBJ2-7; 8 nucleotides match TRBD2. CDR3 length equals 18 residues. Germline assignment: CDR1 MNHEY and CDR2 SMNVEV (reference sequence). V shed 2 bases and J 0 bases; nucleotides not matched to a gene: 12. The CDR3 region has the DNA TGTGCCAGCAGTTTAAAGCCGGCTAGCGGGCCTAGCTCCTACGAGCAGTACTTC. It encodes CASSLKPASGPSSYEQYF.

The chain is built from TRBV19 and TRBJ1-2; TRBD1 is a possible D gene (6 bases). The ends were cut back, 5 bases at V and 7 bases at J, with 20 bases in the middle. Germline V gene data show CDR1 as LNHDA and CDR2 as SQIVND (reference sequence). This CDR3 comprises 15 residues. The CDR3 spells CASSGGGRVGVGYTF. CDR3 nucleotide sequence: TGTGCCAGTAGTGGGGGCGGCAGGGTCGGGGTTGGCTACACCTTC.

The chain couples TRBV7-9 to TRBJ2-3; D is perhaps TRBD1 (5 bases). The germline V and J ends were trimmed by 4 bases and 6 bases, with 20 bases remaining between them. The CDR3 length is 16 residues. CDR1 and CDR2 (germline): SEHNR, FQNEAQ (reference sequence). CDR3 sequence (DNA): TGTGCCAGCAGCTCAGGACACACCCGTCGTGAGGATACGCAGTATTTT. This encodes CASSSGHTRREDTQYF.

J is TRBJ2-3 and V is TRBV11-3; no definite D call. V lost 2 bases and J 2 bases, leaving 11 bases between the germline ends. CDR3 length: 15 residues. Germline lookup yields CDR1 SGHNT and CDR2 YENEEA. The CDR3, as DNA: TGTGCCAGCAGCTTAACCAGAACGCCCACAGATACGCAGTATTTT. Translation gives CASSLTRTPTDTQYF.

The rearrangement uses TRBV18 and TRBJ2-2, with TRBD2 matching 13 bases. V lost 6 bases and J lost 0; bases outside the gene matches: 4. The germline V gene has CDR1 KGHSH and CDR2 LQKENI. This CDR3 has 17 amino acids. The CDR3 DNA is TGTGCCAGCTCCCGGACTAGCGGGGGAACGAACACCGGGGAGCTGTTTTTT. The encoded protein is CASSRTSGGTNTGELFF.

The chain couples TRBV25-1 to TRBJ2-1; maybe TRBD2 (6 bases). Deletions cut 7 bases from V and 6 bases from J, with 16 bases between. Per the germline V gene, CDR1 is MGHDK and CDR2 is SYGVNS. This CDR3 has 14 residues. The CDR3: CASTLGGRGNEQFF. In DNA, the CDR3 is TGTGCCAGCACCCTCGGGGGTCGGGGCAATGAGCAGTTCTTC.

This clone was counted a single time. V gene TRBV21-1 combines with J gene TRBJ2-1; the D call of TRBD2 is as the table states it, not checked on the DNA. TRBV21-1 is labeled a pseudogene. CDR3 length equals 15 residues. This CDR3 is CASSKGGLGGCEQFF. CDR3 sequence (DNA): TGTGCCAGCAGCAAAGGGGGATTAGGCGGGTGTGAGCAGTTCTTC.

The chain is built from TRBV10-1 and TRBJ2-7; 9 positions agree with TRBD1. Losses at the gene ends were 2 bases for V and 3 bases for J; bases not matched to a gene: 5. This CDR3 spans 15 amino acids. Per germline, CDR1 WNHNN and CDR2 SYGVQD (reference sequence). CDR3 region: CASSERGTGCYEQYV. The CDR3 region has the DNA TGCGCCAGCAGTGAGCGGGGGACAGGGTGCTACGAGCAGTACGTC.

This chain links TRBV2 with TRBJ2-7; D possibly corresponds to TRBD2 (6 bases). This CDR3 is built from 15 residues. V lost 6 bases, J lost 3 bases, and 18 bases lay in between. Per germline, CDR1 SNHLY and CDR2 FYNNEI. This chain's CDR3 is CASSQGSGRGYEQYV. The CDR3 DNA sequence: TGTGCCAGCAGCCAAGGGTCCGGGAGAGGCTACGAGCAGTACGTC.

CDR3: CASSQSRQGMNTEAFF. The CDR3 DNA reads TGCGCCAGCAGTCAATCCCGACAGGGGATGAACACTGAAGCTTTCTTT. The gene calls are TRBV23-1 and TRBJ1-1; 8 bases align to TRBD1. TRBV23-1 is marked as an open reading frame, function uncertain. The CDR3 has 16 amino acids. Trimming removed 0 bases from V and 0 bases from J; junction bases left unmatched: 3.

The chain couples TRBV9 to TRBJ2-2, with D unresolved. The V end was cut by 4 bases, the J end by 7 bases, with 11 bases between. This CDR3 region has 13 residues. Germline-derived CDR1 and CDR2 are SGDLS and YYNGEE. The CDR3 sequence is CASSRYAGGELFF. The CDR3 DNA sequence: TGTGCCAGCAGCCGCTATGCTGGCGGGGAGCTGTTTTTT.

V usage is TRBV11-3 and J usage is TRBJ2-3; TRBD1 is a possible D gene (5 bases). Trimming shortened V by 4 bases and J by 8 bases, and 10 bases separated the two germline ends. The germline V gene encodes CDR1 SGHNT and CDR2 YENEEA. The CDR3 is made up of 12 amino acids. CDR3 amino acids: CASSSGWGTQYF. The CDR3 DNA reads as TGTGCCAGCAGCTCAGGGTGGGGTACGCAGTATTTT.

The V call is TRBV4-3, the J call TRBJ2-2; 11 bases are shared with TRBD2. Germline V lookup: CDR1 LGHNA, CDR2 YSLEER. V lost 4 bases to trimming and J lost 6 bases; unmatched junction nucleotides: 22. CDR3 length equals 21 residues. The CDR3 nucleotides are TGCGCCAGCAGCCCCGGGCCGGCAGGGCCGACTAGCGGGGCCGGACCCGGGGAGCTGTTTTTT. As protein: CASSPGPAGPTSGAGPGELFF.

The gene calls are TRBV6-2 or TRBV6-3 and TRBJ2-1; TRBD2 is a possible D gene (6 bases). Germline V lookup: CDR1 MNHEY, CDR2 SVGEGT. V lost 0 bases, J lost 8 bases, and 11 bases lay in between. The CDR3 consists of 14 residues. CDR3 sequence (DNA): TGTGCCAGCAGTTACTCGCGGGATGGGGATGAGCAGTTCTTC. The encoded protein is CASSYSRDGDEQFF.

The chain couples TRBV7-9 to TRBJ2-3; possible D gene TRBD2, 5 bases. CDR1 is SEHNR, CDR2 FQNEAQ, per germline (reference sequence). V was shortened by 3 bases and J by 6 bases, with 10 bases between the two germline ends. The CDR3 loop spans 13 amino acids. The chain's CDR3 is CASSFRVADTQYF. The CDR3 nucleotides read TGTGCCAGCAGCTTTCGAGTAGCGGATACGCAGTATTTT.

The rearrangement joins TRBV6-1 to TRBJ2-7; tentatively, D is TRBD1 (5 bases). This CDR3 contains 14 residues. Germline loops: CDR1 MNHNS, CDR2 SASEGT. Trimming shortened V by 0 bases and J by 4 bases, and 10 bases separated the two germline ends. The CDR3 sequence is CASSEALGPYEQYF. As DNA, the CDR3 is TGTGCCAGCAGTGAAGCGCTGGGGCCGTACGAGCAGTACTTC.

The gene calls are TRBV5-1 and TRBJ2-7, with 9 positions matching TRBD1. Germline assignment: CDR1 SGHRS and CDR2 YFSETQ. The CDR3 length is 15 residues. The junction had 2 bases not matched to a gene; V was cut back by 0 bases and J by 1 base. CDR3 DNA sequence: TGCGCCAGCAGCTTGGCCGGGACAGGGTCCTACGAGCAGTACTTC. It codes for CASSLAGTGSYEQYF.

This clone has only a few counts. CDR3 region: CASSEGLGRAAPGNTIYF. CDR3 DNA sequence: TGTGCCAGCAGTGAAGGGCTTGGGCGGGCGGCGCCTGGAAACACCATATATTTT. This rearrangement joins TRBV6-1 to TRBJ1-3; D not resolved. Germline V gene sequence: CDR1 MNHNS, CDR2 SASEGT. This CDR3 is built from 18 residues. Trimming cost V 1 base and J 2 bases, with 18 bases left between them.

A note on this clone: The same CDR3 is also encoded by other DNA sequences in this sample. V is TRBV19 and J is TRBJ1-2; 7 bases are a match to TRBD1. The CDR3 covers 13 residues. After removal of 4 bases from V and 4 bases from J, the junction contained 3 bases not matched to a gene. Germline V gene sequence: CDR1 LNHDA, CDR2 SQIVND (reference sequence). This chain's CDR3 is CASSTQGVYGYTF. The DNA for the CDR3 is TGTGCCAGTAGTACTCAGGGGGTCTATGGCTACACCTTC.

This clone has a handful of counts. The V call is TRBV29-1, the J call TRBJ2-3; D is unclear. V gave up 4 bases and J gave up 6 bases, with 11 bases separating them. The germline V gene has CDR1 SQVTM and CDR2 ANQGSEA. The CDR3 extends over 12 amino acids. In DNA form, the CDR3 reads TGCAGCGTTGCTCACTCCAGGGATACGCAGTATTTT. Encoded protein: CSVAHSRDTQYF.

The rearrangement links TRBV2 to TRBJ2-2; tentative D call: TRBD2 (7 bases). V was cut by 3 bases and J by 4 bases, with 12 bases left in between. CDR1 and CDR2 from the germline V gene are SNHLY and FYNNEI. The CDR3 totals 15 residues. CDR3 bases: TGTGCCAGCAGTGATGGGGGGGCCGGCACCGGGGAGCTGTTTTTT. This sequence encodes CASSDGGAGTGELFF.

The V and J genes are TRBV21-1 and TRBJ2-3; the table's TRBD2 call for D was not verified on the DNA. TRBV21-1 is a pseudogene segment. The CDR3 is 17 residues long. The CDR3 bases are TGTGCCAGCAGCCACGGACTAGCGGGAGGTGGCACAGATACGCAGTATTTT. Amino acids: CASSHGLAGGGTDTQYF.

J is TRBJ2-1 and V is TRBV11-2, with TRBD2 identical over 7 bases. Germline CDR1 is SGHAT and CDR2 is FQNNGV. The CDR3 spans 15 residues. V trimming: 5 bases; J trimming: 7 bases; junction bases outside the gene matches: 11. Here the CDR3 reads CASSPVGTTGNEQFF. The DNA of the CDR3 is TGTGCCAGCAGCCCAGTCGGGACTACGGGGAATGAGCAGTTCTTC.

The chain has TRBV3-1 (or the pseudogene TRBV3-2) and TRBJ1-5; TRBD1 aligns across 7 bases. The J segment lost 6 bases and the V segment lost 0 bases, leaving 5 bases of the junction unmatched. Germline CDR1 LGHDT, CDR2 YNNKEL (reference sequence). This CDR3 contains 15 residues. The CDR3 DNA reads TGTGCCAGCAGCCAAGACAGGGGGGTAGGTCAGCCCCAGCATTTT. Protein: CASSQDRGVGQPQHF.

V is TRBV7-2 and J is TRBJ2-5; perhaps TRBD1 as D (5 bases). Germline V gene lookup returns CDR1 SGHTA and CDR2 FQGNSA. Trimming removed 8 bases from V and 1 base from J, with 14 bases in between. The CDR3 length is 14 residues. This CDR3 reads CASQGAQAQETQYF. CDR3 coding DNA: TGTGCCAGCCAAGGGGCGCAGGCCCAAGAGACCCAGTACTTC.

The J gene is TRBJ1-5, the V gene TRBV20-1, with D maybe TRBD1 (6 bases). CDR1 is DFQATT and CDR2 is SNEGSKA in the germline V gene (reference sequence). The CDR3 is 13 residues long. V was pared by 3 bases and J by 4 bases, with 10 bases between. The CDR3 protein is CSASGGTNQPQHF. The DNA for the CDR3 is TGCAGTGCTAGTGGGGGGACAAATCAGCCCCAGCATTTT.